This T cell receptor (beta chain) was recorded in a study of blood T cell repertoires in COVID-19. In the study overall: Samples representing acute and convalescent COVID-19 were sourced from the United States, Italy and Spain. T cells, B-cell-depleted T cells, or PBMCs provided the cDNA or gDNA that served as material.

V was clipped by 0 bases and J by 4 bases; unmatched bases: 7. The CDR3 loop spans 16 amino acids. Germline loops: CDR1 SGHRS, CDR2 YFSETQ. As originally analysed: Reference gene primer amplification in the assay estimated nucleated cell counts. Clones were read by immunoSEQ multiplex PCR, and TCRdb kept only the in-frame ones, dropping some. V, J and clone size are taken as reported in that table, and D and trimming were inferred from the DNA itself. The sample lists more than 120,000 clones; roughly 85% were seen once. The V gene is TRBV5-1, the J gene TRBJ2-1, with 7 bases identical to TRBD2. The specimen was peripheral blood. The origin of this receptor is a human donor with acute or convalescent COVID-19. The donor label of this sample is uncertain. The CDR3 DNA follows: TGCGCCAGCAGCTTGGGTCTAGCGGATAAATACAATGAGCAGTTCTTC. Translating it yields CASSLGLADKYNEQFF.